This record looks at one T cell receptor (beta chain) sequence and its context. This clone appeared once. This clone's antigen is unknown. The record has no base qualities; no much larger clone is one base away. The germline V gene (reference sequence) specifies LGHDT as CDR1 and YNNKEL as CDR2. V and J are trimmed by 4 bases and 7 bases, and the gene matches miss 12 bases of the junction. Reading from cysteine to phenylalanine, the CDR3 counts 16 amino acids. The DNA shown is the 48-base CDR3, in frame from base 1. The entry originates in a study of blood T cell repertoires in COVID-19 (dated by TCRdb to 2020 to 2021). With regard to the full study: The collaborator samples originated in the United States, Italy and Spain and spanned the acute and convalescent phases of COVID-19. The material from the prospective study consisted of cDNA or gDNA derived from T cells, B-cell-depleted T cells, or PBMCs. Deeply sampled blood TCRbeta repertoires from subjects exposed to, actively infected with, or recovered from COVID-19 were included in the dataset. A freely available public database, intended as a resource for researchers studying the immune response to SARS-CoV-2, is where the repertoires were released. The samples were drawn from two sources: the first 160 participants of the ongoing ImmuneRACE study, and 1,000 to 1,500 subjects contributed by 6 global collaborators. Nearly every sample came with metadata listing a de-identified subject ID, COVID-19 status, age in years and sex. HLA class I and class II types, where available, came from metadata supplied by the sample provider rather than from assay-based typing. Results and caveats for the whole study, not just this receptor: Clinical and demographic metadata were provided uncurated, with the amount varying by source and participant.

Collaborating institutions collected whole blood in K2EDTA tubes following their own protocols. For TCRbeta analysis, collaborators shipped samples as frozen whole blood, isolated PBMCs, or DNA extracted from either of those sample types. TCRbeta CDR3 regions were amplified from genomic DNA using the immunoSEQ Assay, a bias-controlled multiplex PCR. Turning to the authors' computational methods: The number of nucleated cells in each sample was estimated by amplification of reference gene primers within the assay. To quantify the absolute abundance of each unique TCRbeta CDR3 rearrangement, sequence reads were collapsed and filtered. For each sample, productive Simpson clonality was calculated by taking the square root of Simpson's diversity index across productive rearrangements. Entries here come from immuneACCESS through TCRdb and include only in-frame sequences with V and J called. Some clones fail to appear in such tables; in the studies checked, an unresolved V gene covers under half of the shortfall, and the cause of the remainder is unknown. The V and J calls and clone size are taken from that table; D and trimming were inferred from the DNA. The sample table records about 15,000 clones; 70% to 80% of these occur just once. Roughly an eighth of the sample belongs to the ten largest clones.

This chain joins TRBV3-1 (or the pseudogene TRBV3-2) to TRBJ2-1; TRBD2 agrees with 8 junctional bases. The sample taken for sequencing was peripheral blood. This clonotype was sampled from a man in his 60s with acute or convalescent COVID-19. The DNA reads TGTGCCAGCAGCCCTGTAGGGACTAGTTTTAATAATGAGCAGTTCTTC. Protein translation: CASSPVGTSFNNEQFF.